Each of the 21 T cell receptor beta chains below was sequenced from the same sample in a study of cytomegalovirus exposure and HLA in healthy donors (dated by TCRdb to about 2017). Library prep was done by the immunoSEQ multiplex PCR assay. The multiplex PCR relied on a mix of 60 forward primers for TCR Vbeta segments and 13 reverse primers for TCR Jbeta segments. The clones in this table, taken by TCRdb from immuneACCESS, are in-frame only. Not every clone is retained; where verified, under half of the shortfall comes from an unresolved V gene, and the cause of the rest is unknown. The sample table contains 150,000 to 200,000 clones; only one count was recorded for roughly 82% of them. Roughly 1.6% of the sample comes from the top ten. The sample comprised PBMCs. Receptors were obtained from a girl between 10 and 17 years old in good health and CMV-seropositive.

The CDR3 nucleotides are TGTGCCAGCTCACCGGCCTCAAGTCGGGACACCATATATTTT. Its translation is CASSPASSRDTIYF. V is TRBV18 and J is TRBJ1-3; D is uncertain. The CDR3 is 14 amino acids. The V end was cut by 3 bases, the J end by 8 bases, with 14 bases between. CDR1 and CDR2 from the germline V gene are KGHSH and LQKENI.

The rearrangement joins TRBV19 to TRBJ2-7; a possible D gene is TRBD2 (6 bases). The CDR3 contains 15 residues. CDR1 is LNHDA, CDR2 SQIVND, per germline (reference sequence). Between the trimmed V and J ends, which lost 6 bases and 0 bases, there was a span of 15 bases. DNA for the CDR3: TGTGCCAGTAGGCTCCGGGACTTCGCCTCCTACGAGCAGTACTTC. It specifies CASRLRDFASYEQYF.

The chain uses TRBV6-1 and TRBJ2-2, with 8 bases lining up with TRBD1. This CDR3 contains 14 residues. Germline V CDR1 and CDR2: MNHNS, SASEGT. With 4 bases clipped from V and 6 bases from J, the junction kept 4 bases outside the gene matches. The CDR3 DNA sequence: TGTGCCAGCAGTGGGACAGGGTACCCCGGGGAGCTGTTTTTT. This codes for CASSGTGYPGELFF.

CDR3 coding DNA: TGTGCCAGCAGTTACTTCTCCGGGAGCGCCTACGAGCAGTACTTC. Its translation: CASSYFSGSAYEQYF. J is TRBJ2-5 and V is TRBV6-5; D is perhaps TRBD2 (6 bases). The J call may not be correct, given that the DNA end is closer to TRBJ2-7. The CDR3 length is 15 residues. Germline V gene sequence: CDR1 MNHEY, CDR2 SVGAGI.

The V call is TRBV19, the J call TRBJ1-2, with D possibly TRBD1 on 6 matching bases. With 4 bases removed from V and 3 bases from J, the gap between germline ends came to 15 bases. CDR1 is LNHDA, CDR2 SQIVND, per germline (reference sequence). The CDR3 is 15 residues long. CDR3 in DNA: TGTGCCAGTAGTACCTACACAGGGTACCACTATGGCTACACCTTC. Its translation is CASSTYTGYHYGYTF.

This clone was detected only once. This chain joins TRBV5-1 and TRBJ1-5; the D gene is possibly TRBD1 (6 bases). CDR1 and CDR2 from the germline V gene are SGHRS and YFSETQ. Trimming took 1 base from V and 4 from J, leaving 12 bases between them. This CDR3 contains 15 residues. CDR3 sequence (DNA): TGCGCCAGCAGCTTGACGGGCAGGGGAAATCAGCCCCAGCATTTT. It encodes CASSLTGRGNQPQHF.

The V call is TRBV5-8, the J call TRBJ2-7, with 8 bases lining up with TRBD2. Trimming at V came to 4 bases and at J to 6 bases, leaving 12 bases not matched to a gene. The CDR3 extends over 15 amino acids. Germline CDR1 SGHTS, CDR2 YDEGEE. CDR3 in DNA: TGTGCCAGCAGCCGACCGGCGGGAGGTACCGCCGAGCAGTACTTC. As protein: CASSRPAGGTAEQYF.

The chain joins TRBV6-5 to TRBJ1-5, with TRBD1 matching over 7 bases. The junction had 7 bases not matched to a gene; V was cut back by 8 bases and J by 3 bases. The CDR3 totals 14 residues. In germline, CDR1 is MNHEY, CDR2 SVGAGI. The CDR3: CASGHRGFNQPQHF. The CDR3, as DNA: TGTGCCAGCGGCCACAGGGGCTTCAATCAGCCCCAGCATTTT.

The V call is TRBV4-1, the J call TRBJ1-5, with 9 bases fitting TRBD1. Trimming removed 1 base from V and 7 bases from J; junction bases left unmatched: 8. Germline CDR1 is MGHRA and CDR2 is YSYEKL. The CDR3 is 16 residues long. The DNA for the CDR3 is TGCGCCAGCAGCCAAGGGGGGGACAGGGCAGGGCAGCCCCAGCATTTT. Translating it yields CASSQGGDRAGQPQHF.

This clone has more than one count but fewer than ten. The J gene is TRBJ2-3, the V gene TRBV2, with TRBD2 identical over 10 bases. CDR3 length: 16 residues. J gave up 3 bases and V 4 bases, and 7 bases lay outside the gene matches. Germline-derived CDR1 and CDR2 are SNHLY and FYNNEI. Here the CDR3 reads CASSVPGLAATDTQYF. CDR3 sequence (DNA): TGTGCCAGCAGTGTCCCCGGACTAGCGGCAACAGATACGCAGTATTTT.

The V call is TRBV20-1, the J call TRBJ1-2; D not certain. Trimming stripped 4 bases from V and 3 bases from J, with 6 bases between. The CDR3 contains 11 residues. CDR1 and CDR2 (germline): DFQATT, SNEGSKA (reference sequence). Here the CDR3 reads CSAILYYGYTF. As DNA, the CDR3 is TGCAGTGCTATTCTTTACTATGGCTACACCTTC.

The CDR3 sequence is CASSQDTGGWDEQYF. CDR3 DNA sequence: TGCGCCAGCAGCCAGGATACAGGGGGCTGGGACGAGCAGTACTTC. This chain joins TRBV4-3 and TRBJ2-7, with 9 bases matching TRBD1. Germline V lookup: CDR1 LGHNA, CDR2 YSLEER. The CDR3 runs to 15 residues. With V trimmed by 3 bases and J by 5 bases, 8 bases remained unmatched.

The chain has TRBV27 and TRBJ1-2, with a weak D call TRBD1 (5 bases). The germline V gene encodes CDR1 MNHEY and CDR2 SMNVEV (reference sequence). V was pared by 4 bases and J by 8 bases, with 17 bases between. CDR3 length: 14 amino acids. The DNA for the CDR3 is TGTGCCAGCAGTTCACTTGACAGATTCGGGGGCTACACCTTC. It specifies CASSSLDRFGGYTF.

The chain combines TRBV13 with TRBJ1-5; D call uncertain. The V and J ends lost 0 bases and 6 bases respectively, with 9 bases between them. The CDR3 is made up of 14 amino acids. Germline V gives CDR1 PRHDT, CDR2 FYEKMQ (reference sequence). For the CDR3, the DNA is TGTGCCAGCAGCTTAGGGGTATCGGGTCAGCCCCAGCATTTT. Protein product: CASSLGVSGQPQHF. Full variable domain (rest looked up from reference TRBV13 and TRBJ1-5): AAGVIQSPRHLIKEKRETATLKCYPIPRHDTVYWYQQGPGQDPQFLISFYEKMQSDKGSIPDRFSAQQFSDYHSELNMSSLELGDSALYFCASSLGVSGQPQHFGDGTRLSIL.

This clone was seen a handful of times. This chain connects TRBV6-5 to TRBJ2-5, with 7 bases that match TRBD1. V was pared by 6 bases and J by 4 bases, with 11 bases of the junction left unmatched. CDR1 is MNHEY and CDR2 is SVGAGI in the germline V gene. The CDR3 is 15 amino acids. The DNA for the CDR3 is TGTGCCAGCAGGGCATACAGGGGCGGCCGAGAGACCCAGTACTTC. Residues: CASRAYRGGRETQYF.

This clone was counted between two and nine times. V is TRBV5-4 and J is TRBJ2-1, with TRBD2 identical over 7 bases. The CDR3 is 16 residues long. The germline gives CDR1 SGHNT, CDR2 YYREEE (reference sequence). Losses at the gene ends were 2 bases for V and 4 bases for J; bases not matched to a gene: 9. The CDR3 sequence: CASSFGWEGGYNEQFF. The DNA for the CDR3 is TGTGCCAGCAGCTTTGGGTGGGAGGGCGGTTACAATGAGCAGTTCTTC.

The J gene is TRBJ2-3, the V gene TRBV2, with a tentative D call TRBD1 (5 bases). Germline CDR1 SNHLY, CDR2 FYNNEI. The CDR3 extends over 12 amino acids. V shed 3 bases and J shed 7 bases, with 8 bases lying between them. CDR3 region: CASSERQNTQYF. CDR3 DNA sequence: TGTGCCAGCAGTGAGCGACAGAATACGCAGTATTTT.

The chain combines TRBV27 with TRBJ2-5; tentative D call: TRBD2 (6 bases). The CDR3 spans 16 residues. Deletions cut 5 bases from V and 5 bases from J, with 21 bases between. The germline V gene has CDR1 MNHEY and CDR2 SMNVEV (reference sequence). The CDR3 reads CASSQRPGSFSETQYF. The CDR3 bases are TGTGCCAGCAGTCAGAGACCCGGGAGTTTTAGCGAGACCCAGTACTTC.

This clone was detected only a few times. This sequence joins TRBV11-2 and TRBJ1-1, with D perhaps TRBD1 (6 bases). The CDR3 is 19 residues long. Trimming took 0 bases from V and 4 from J, leaving 24 bases between them. CDR1 and CDR2 from the germline V gene are SGHAT and FQNNGV. CDR3 bases: TGTGCCAGCAGCTTAGAAGGAACAGGGATGGATTTATTGGTCACTGAAGCTTTCTTT. Amino acids: CASSLEGTGMDLLVTEAFF.

The V gene is TRBV28, the J gene TRBJ2-7; 9 positions agree with TRBD1. V lost 5 bases, J lost 3 bases, and 8 bases stayed unmatched. The CDR3 runs 15 residues. Germline loops: CDR1 MDHEN, CDR2 SYDVKM. The CDR3 DNA follows: TGTGCCAGCAGTACCCCTCGACAGGGGGGCTACGAGCAGTACTTC. Translation: CASSTPRQGGYEQYF.

The V call is TRBV9, the J call TRBJ2-1, with 8 bases lining up with TRBD2. CDR1 and CDR2 (germline): SGDLS, YYNGEE. The J segment lost 8 bases and the V segment lost 1 base, leaving 8 bases of the junction unmatched. This CDR3 is 15 amino acids long. CDR3: CASSVTGGRKDEQFF. CDR3 nucleotide sequence: TGTGCCAGCAGCGTAACCGGCGGGAGGAAGGATGAGCAGTTCTTC.